These 27 T cell receptor beta chains were sequenced from one sample in a study of metastatic and nonmetastatic thyroid tumors. Not a single patient had been given any form of treatment at any point before undergoing thyroid surgery. TCRdb reprocessed the PCR reads using MiXCR. The repertoire holds roughly 70,000 clones, with roughly 18% as singletons. Sequenced input: blood. Receptors originate from a female donor with papillary thyroid cancer or a benign thyroid nodule (not recorded which). Some clones in this sample may be carry-over from other donors' samples.

The table lists this clone with a few counts. Other nucleotide sequences from this sample produce the same CDR3. This chain links TRBV20-1 with TRBJ2-5; D is tentatively TRBD1 or TRBD2 (5 bases each). Germline V gene data show CDR1 as DFQATT and CDR2 as SNEGSKA (reference sequence). V dropped 5 bases and J dropped 2 bases, with 12 bases sitting between them. The CDR3 covers 13 residues. The CDR3, as DNA: TGCAGTGCTCCGGGACGAATTCAAGAGACCCAGTACTTC. Translated, it gives CSAPGRIQETQYF.

This clone was observed many times. The chain couples TRBV12-3 or TRBV12-4 to TRBJ2-2; D perhaps matches TRBD2 (5 bases). The CDR3 extends over 14 amino acids. The V gene lost 5 bases and the J gene lost 4 bases, with 11 bases spanning the gap. The CDR3 region has the DNA TGTGCCAGCAGTCTGCTAGCAGCCACCGGGGAGCTGTTTTTT. Its translation is CASSLLAATGELFF.

The chain recombines TRBV12-3 or TRBV12-4 with TRBJ2-3; unclear D gene. V shed 3 bases and J shed 4 bases, with 11 bases lying between them. The CDR3 extends over 14 amino acids. CDR3 sequence (DNA): TGTGCCAGCAGTTTCAGGCTAGTGTCAGATACGCAGTATTTT. This sequence encodes CASSFRLVSDTQYF.

In this sample, this clone turned up many times. The CDR3 DNA is TGTGCCAGCAGTGACCCCAGGGCGGACACCGGGGAGCTGTTTTTT. It encodes CASSDPRADTGELFF. This chain connects TRBV6-1 to TRBJ2-2, with D possibly being TRBD1 (5 bases). Looked up from germline, CDR1 is MNHNS and CDR2 is SASEGT. V was pared by 3 bases and J by 3 bases, with 11 bases between. This CDR3 region has 15 residues.

This clone was picked up many times. The chain recombines TRBV11-2 with TRBJ2-6; 7 bases agree with TRBD1. V shed 9 bases and J 0 bases; nucleotides not matched to a gene: 11. The CDR3 covers 17 residues. Germline CDR1 reads SGHAT; CDR2 reads FQNNGV. The CDR3 reads CARATGTESSGANVLTF. Here the CDR3 DNA reads TGTGCCAGGGCCACGGGGACAGAGAGCTCTGGGGCCAACGTCCTGACTTTC.

This clone was found once. The V and J genes are TRBV20-1 and TRBJ1-6; D may be TRBD1 (5 bases). V dropped 6 bases and J dropped 10 bases, with 19 bases sitting between them. This CDR3 spans 14 amino acids. Germline V gene data show CDR1 as DFQATT and CDR2 as SNEGSKA (reference sequence). The CDR3 is CSASSGEGSSPLHF. The CDR3 coding sequence is TGCAGTGCGTCCTCGGGGGAGGGGTCCTCACCCCTCCACTTT.

This clone was recorded at least ten times. The chain has TRBV27 and TRBJ1-1; 9 nucleotides line up with TRBD1. This CDR3 is 13 amino acids long. Germline V CDR1 and CDR2: MNHEY, SMNVEV (reference sequence). With V trimmed by 3 bases and J by 7 bases, 3 bases remained unmatched. The CDR3 DNA is TGTGCCAGCAGTTTCACGACAGGGGGTGAAGCTTTCTTT. Translating it yields CASSFTTGGEAFF.

This clone has ten or more counts. V gene TRBV25-1 combines with J gene TRBJ2-3, with D tentatively TRBD1 (6 bases). The V gene's germline CDR1 is MGHDK and CDR2 SYGVNS. Trimming removed 2 bases from V and 0 bases from J, with 15 bases in between. This CDR3 region has 17 residues. The CDR3 region is CASSELHRTDSTDTQYF. CDR3 sequence (DNA): TGTGCCAGCAGTGAACTCCACCGGACAGACAGCACAGATACGCAGTATTTT.

Points on this clone: One base away lies a much larger clone, so this may be a sequencing read error. The CDR3 here is CAISQAGRYTEAFF. CDR3 in DNA: TGTGCCATCAGCCAAGCGGGGCGGTATACTGAAGCTTTCTTT. The chain links TRBV14 to TRBJ1-1, with TRBD1 as a possible D gene (5 bases). Germline CDR1 is SGHDN and CDR2 is FVKESK. This CDR3 is 14 amino acids long.

This clone was seen at least ten times. The J gene is TRBJ1-1, the V gene TRBV15, with D possibly being TRBD1 (6 bases). This CDR3 has 16 amino acids. CDR1 is LNHNV and CDR2 is YYDKDF in the germline V gene (reference sequence). The ends were cut back, 0 bases at V and 3 bases at J, with 14 bases in the middle. CDR3 sequence reads: CATSRDEGGLDTEAFF. The CDR3 DNA is TGTGCCACCAGCAGAGATGAGGGGGGATTAGACACTGAAGCTTTCTTT.

This clone has at least ten counts. V is TRBV27 and J is TRBJ1-2; D remains ambiguous. V was clipped by 3 bases and J by 0 bases, with 11 bases between them. CDR1 and CDR2 from the germline V gene are MNHEY and SMNVEV (reference sequence). CDR3 length: 15 amino acids. CDR3 residues: CASSFSAVANYGYTF. The CDR3 DNA reads TGTGCCAGCAGTTTTTCCGCGGTAGCTAACTATGGCTACACCTTC.

This clone was recorded at least ten times. A read error is possible here, since a much larger clone lies one base away. The chain combines TRBV10-3 with TRBJ1-3, with unresolved D. Germline CDR1 and CDR2: ENHRY and SYGVKD. The CDR3 has 15 amino acids. Trimming cost V 7 bases and J 7 bases, with 20 bases left between them. The CDR3 coding sequence is TGTGCCATCACTGTGGGAACTGACAATAGGAACACCATATATTTT. Translation: CAITVGTDNRNTIYF.

This clone appeared a few times. The chain's CDR3 is CASSLFPGGGDYGYTF. As DNA, the CDR3 is TGTGCCAGCAGTTTATTCCCGGGGGGAGGAGACTATGGCTACACCTTC. The chain carries TRBV27 and TRBJ1-2; possible D gene TRBD1, 5 bases. Trimming removed 1 base at V and 3 bases at J, with 15 bases between. CDR1 MNHEY and CDR2 SMNVEV come from the germline V gene (reference sequence). The CDR3 has 16 residues.

The V call is TRBV19, the J call TRBJ2-6; D ambiguous. V was clipped by 3 bases and J by 0 bases, with 12 bases between them. From germline, CDR1 is LNHDA and CDR2 SQIVND (reference sequence). The length of the CDR3 is 17 residues. The CDR3 region is CASSMSGSLSGANVLTF. In DNA, the CDR3 is TGTGCCAGTAGTATGAGTGGCAGCCTCTCTGGGGCCAACGTCCTGACTTTC.

Only a few counts were recorded for this clone. The gene calls are TRBV6-1 and TRBJ2-2; 9 nucleotides agree with TRBD2. The CDR3 contains 15 residues. V lost 7 bases to trimming and J lost 11 bases; unmatched junction nucleotides: 14. The V gene's germline CDR1 is MNHNS and CDR2 SASEGT. The CDR3, as DNA: TGTGCCAGCACAGAGGGACTAGCCCTAACCGTTGAGCTGTTTTTT. This codes for CASTEGLALTVELFF.

This clone was detected many times. This chain joins TRBV20-1 and TRBJ2-3, with 7 nucleotides matching TRBD1. Trimming removed 2 bases from V and 4 bases from J; junction bases left unmatched: 3. Per the germline V gene, CDR1 is DFQATT and CDR2 is SNEGSKA (reference sequence). This CDR3 is 13 amino acids long. Here the CDR3 reads CSARRGHADTQYF. The CDR3 bases are TGCAGTGCTAGAAGGGGGCACGCAGATACGCAGTATTTT.

This clone was observed at least ten times. The rearrangement uses TRBV12-5 and TRBJ1-5, with 10 bases fitting TRBD1. J was trimmed by 2 bases and V by 0 bases; bases with no gene match: 10. The CDR3 is 19 residues long. CDR1 is LGHNT and CDR2 is FRNRAP in the germline V gene. CDR3 nucleotide sequence: TGTGCTAGTGGTTTGGTAACCGGGACAGGGGTTCGTGGCAATCAGCCCCAGCATTTT. It is translated as CASGLVTGTGVRGNQPQHF.

This clone was recorded at least ten times. This rearrangement joins TRBV5-4 to TRBJ2-7; tentative D call: TRBD1 (6 bases). V was pared by 0 bases and J by 2 bases, with 12 bases between. Germline-derived CDR1 and CDR2 are SGHNT and YYREEE (reference sequence). CDR3 length: 15 amino acids. CDR3 DNA sequence: TGTGCCAGCAGCTTGGACCTACAGGGTCCCTACGAGCAGTACTTC. This translates into CASSLDLQGPYEQYF.

This clone showed up just a few times. The chain combines TRBV5-4 with TRBJ2-5; possibly TRBD1 or TRBD2 for D (6 bases each). Trimming left V 4 bases short and J 5 bases short, with 12 bases between. The CDR3 contains 13 residues. In germline, CDR1 is SGHNT, CDR2 YYREEE (reference sequence). CDR3 sequence reads: CASSRRGAETQYF. Here the CDR3 DNA reads TGTGCCAGCAGCCGGAGGGGGGCGGAGACCCAGTACTTC. The full variable domain, completed using reference TRBV5-4 and TRBJ2-5, is ETGVTQSPTHLIKTRGQQVTLRCSSQSGHNTVSWYQQALGQGPQFIFQYYREEENGRGNFPPRFSGLQFPNYSSELNVNALELDDSALYLCASSRRGAETQYFGPGTRLLVL.

The V gene is TRBV20-1, the J gene TRBJ2-7; 7 bases agree with TRBD1. Trimming removed 6 bases from V and 1 base from J; junction bases left unmatched: 9. Germline V lookup: CDR1 DFQATT, CDR2 SNEGSKA (reference sequence). The CDR3 spans 14 residues. CDR3 in DNA: TGCAGTGCCACCGGGACAGTCAATTCCTACGAGCAGTACTTC. Translation gives CSATGTVNSYEQYF.

This clone was recorded many times. The gene calls are TRBV9 and TRBJ2-7; no firm D call. Germline CDR1 SGDLS, CDR2 YYNGEE. The CDR3 loop spans 15 amino acids. Trimming pared 0 bases from V and 4 bases from J, leaving 14 bases between. The CDR3 protein is CASSVAPGPAYEQYF. CDR3 DNA: TGTGCCAGCAGCGTAGCCCCTGGGCCCGCGTACGAGCAGTACTTC. The full variable domain, completed using reference TRBV9 and TRBJ2-7, is DSGVTQTPKHLITATGQRVTLRCSPRSGDLSVYWYQQSLDQGLQFLIQYYNGEERAKGNILERFSAQQFPDLHSELNLSSLELGDSALYFCASSVAPGPAYEQYFGPGTRLTVT.

This clone has a count of ten or more. This sample also contains other DNA sequences that code for the same CDR3. The V call is TRBV27, the J call TRBJ2-7; 10 bases line up with TRBD1. Trimming at V came to 7 bases and at J to 2 bases, leaving 5 bases not matched to a gene. The CDR3 consists of 14 residues. Germline loops: CDR1 MNHEY, CDR2 SMNVEV (reference sequence). The CDR3 region is CASTSGQGTYEQYF. DNA for the CDR3: TGTGCCAGCACCTCGGGACAGGGGACCTACGAGCAGTACTTC.

The chain carries TRBV27 and TRBJ2-7; 8 nucleotides agree with TRBD1. The CDR3 extends over 14 amino acids. CDR1 and CDR2 from the germline V gene are MNHEY and SMNVEV (reference sequence). J lost 0 bases, V lost 7 bases, and 5 bases had no gene match. CDR3 in amino acids: CASIPGTGSYEQYF. CDR3 in DNA: TGTGCCAGCATCCCGGGGACAGGCTCCTACGAGCAGTACTTC.

The genes are TRBV20-1 and TRBJ1-2, with D possibly being TRBD1 (5 bases). Germline values: CDR1 DFQATT, CDR2 SNEGSKA (reference sequence). The CDR3 is made up of 14 amino acids. The V and J ends lost 0 bases and 3 bases respectively, with 11 bases between them. The CDR3 DNA reads as TGCAGTGCTAGAGAAATGGGCAGGGACTATGGCTACACCTTC. Translating gives CSAREMGRDYGYTF.

This clone was observed a single time. The V gene is TRBV18, the J gene TRBJ1-3, with D possibly matching TRBD1 (6 bases). CDR1 and CDR2 from the germline V gene are KGHSH and LQKENI. CDR3 size: 17 residues. Trimming took 3 bases from V and 2 from J, leaving 17 bases between them. The CDR3 sequence: CASSPYNTGRPGNTIYF. CDR3 in DNA: TGTGCCAGCTCACCGTACAACACAGGGAGGCCTGGAAACACCATATATTTT.

This chain links TRBV5-1 with TRBJ2-3; the match to TRBD1 covers 7 bases. The CDR3 sequence is 16 residues long. J was trimmed by 2 bases and V by 0 bases; bases with no gene match: 6. Germline CDR1 is SGHRS and CDR2 is YFSETQ. The CDR3 nucleotides are TGCGCCAGCAGCTTGGTGACAGGGTTTGCCACAGATACGCAGTATTTT. Encoded protein: CASSLVTGFATDTQYF.

Many counts were recorded for this clone. This chain's CDR3 is CASSLTGNYGYTF. The CDR3, as DNA: TGTGCCAGCAGTTTAACAGGGAACTATGGCTACACCTTC. The chain employs TRBV28 and TRBJ1-2, with TRBD1 as a possible D gene (6 bases). Germline loops: CDR1 MDHEN, CDR2 SYDVKM. The germline V and J ends were trimmed by 2 bases and 2 bases, with 6 bases remaining between them. The CDR3 has 13 amino acids.